Below, one TCR beta chain is given with its context. Antigen specificity is unknown. This CDR3 contains 15 residues. CDR1 and CDR2 (germline): MNHNS, SASEGT. V gave up 5 bases and J gave up 4 bases; unmatched junction bases: 9. The primer mix had 60 Vbeta and 13 Jbeta primers. Produced via immunoSEQ multiplex PCR; TCRdb's table is partial and in-frame only. The sample records around 100,000 clones, 74% being singletons. This entry comes from a study of cytomegalovirus exposure and HLA in healthy donors. Study-level findings and limits: A later look showed TCR association rates differing by HLA locus, highest for DRB1 and lowest for HLA-C. Sequencing depth across donors, presence/absence analyses assumed, was roughly uniform. Excluded: some indistinguishable V segments such as TRBV6-2 and TRBV6-3. The study listed roughly 160 cytomegalovirus-associated TCR beta chains.

The specimen sequenced was PBMCs. The source of this sequence is a man aged 45-60 years in good health and CMV-seropositive. This chain connects TRBV6-1 to TRBJ2-3; 7 bases map to TRBD2. The CDR3 here is CASSLRAGDPDTQYF. In DNA form, the CDR3 reads TGTGCCAGCAGTCTAAGGGCGGGAGATCCAGATACGCAGTATTTT.